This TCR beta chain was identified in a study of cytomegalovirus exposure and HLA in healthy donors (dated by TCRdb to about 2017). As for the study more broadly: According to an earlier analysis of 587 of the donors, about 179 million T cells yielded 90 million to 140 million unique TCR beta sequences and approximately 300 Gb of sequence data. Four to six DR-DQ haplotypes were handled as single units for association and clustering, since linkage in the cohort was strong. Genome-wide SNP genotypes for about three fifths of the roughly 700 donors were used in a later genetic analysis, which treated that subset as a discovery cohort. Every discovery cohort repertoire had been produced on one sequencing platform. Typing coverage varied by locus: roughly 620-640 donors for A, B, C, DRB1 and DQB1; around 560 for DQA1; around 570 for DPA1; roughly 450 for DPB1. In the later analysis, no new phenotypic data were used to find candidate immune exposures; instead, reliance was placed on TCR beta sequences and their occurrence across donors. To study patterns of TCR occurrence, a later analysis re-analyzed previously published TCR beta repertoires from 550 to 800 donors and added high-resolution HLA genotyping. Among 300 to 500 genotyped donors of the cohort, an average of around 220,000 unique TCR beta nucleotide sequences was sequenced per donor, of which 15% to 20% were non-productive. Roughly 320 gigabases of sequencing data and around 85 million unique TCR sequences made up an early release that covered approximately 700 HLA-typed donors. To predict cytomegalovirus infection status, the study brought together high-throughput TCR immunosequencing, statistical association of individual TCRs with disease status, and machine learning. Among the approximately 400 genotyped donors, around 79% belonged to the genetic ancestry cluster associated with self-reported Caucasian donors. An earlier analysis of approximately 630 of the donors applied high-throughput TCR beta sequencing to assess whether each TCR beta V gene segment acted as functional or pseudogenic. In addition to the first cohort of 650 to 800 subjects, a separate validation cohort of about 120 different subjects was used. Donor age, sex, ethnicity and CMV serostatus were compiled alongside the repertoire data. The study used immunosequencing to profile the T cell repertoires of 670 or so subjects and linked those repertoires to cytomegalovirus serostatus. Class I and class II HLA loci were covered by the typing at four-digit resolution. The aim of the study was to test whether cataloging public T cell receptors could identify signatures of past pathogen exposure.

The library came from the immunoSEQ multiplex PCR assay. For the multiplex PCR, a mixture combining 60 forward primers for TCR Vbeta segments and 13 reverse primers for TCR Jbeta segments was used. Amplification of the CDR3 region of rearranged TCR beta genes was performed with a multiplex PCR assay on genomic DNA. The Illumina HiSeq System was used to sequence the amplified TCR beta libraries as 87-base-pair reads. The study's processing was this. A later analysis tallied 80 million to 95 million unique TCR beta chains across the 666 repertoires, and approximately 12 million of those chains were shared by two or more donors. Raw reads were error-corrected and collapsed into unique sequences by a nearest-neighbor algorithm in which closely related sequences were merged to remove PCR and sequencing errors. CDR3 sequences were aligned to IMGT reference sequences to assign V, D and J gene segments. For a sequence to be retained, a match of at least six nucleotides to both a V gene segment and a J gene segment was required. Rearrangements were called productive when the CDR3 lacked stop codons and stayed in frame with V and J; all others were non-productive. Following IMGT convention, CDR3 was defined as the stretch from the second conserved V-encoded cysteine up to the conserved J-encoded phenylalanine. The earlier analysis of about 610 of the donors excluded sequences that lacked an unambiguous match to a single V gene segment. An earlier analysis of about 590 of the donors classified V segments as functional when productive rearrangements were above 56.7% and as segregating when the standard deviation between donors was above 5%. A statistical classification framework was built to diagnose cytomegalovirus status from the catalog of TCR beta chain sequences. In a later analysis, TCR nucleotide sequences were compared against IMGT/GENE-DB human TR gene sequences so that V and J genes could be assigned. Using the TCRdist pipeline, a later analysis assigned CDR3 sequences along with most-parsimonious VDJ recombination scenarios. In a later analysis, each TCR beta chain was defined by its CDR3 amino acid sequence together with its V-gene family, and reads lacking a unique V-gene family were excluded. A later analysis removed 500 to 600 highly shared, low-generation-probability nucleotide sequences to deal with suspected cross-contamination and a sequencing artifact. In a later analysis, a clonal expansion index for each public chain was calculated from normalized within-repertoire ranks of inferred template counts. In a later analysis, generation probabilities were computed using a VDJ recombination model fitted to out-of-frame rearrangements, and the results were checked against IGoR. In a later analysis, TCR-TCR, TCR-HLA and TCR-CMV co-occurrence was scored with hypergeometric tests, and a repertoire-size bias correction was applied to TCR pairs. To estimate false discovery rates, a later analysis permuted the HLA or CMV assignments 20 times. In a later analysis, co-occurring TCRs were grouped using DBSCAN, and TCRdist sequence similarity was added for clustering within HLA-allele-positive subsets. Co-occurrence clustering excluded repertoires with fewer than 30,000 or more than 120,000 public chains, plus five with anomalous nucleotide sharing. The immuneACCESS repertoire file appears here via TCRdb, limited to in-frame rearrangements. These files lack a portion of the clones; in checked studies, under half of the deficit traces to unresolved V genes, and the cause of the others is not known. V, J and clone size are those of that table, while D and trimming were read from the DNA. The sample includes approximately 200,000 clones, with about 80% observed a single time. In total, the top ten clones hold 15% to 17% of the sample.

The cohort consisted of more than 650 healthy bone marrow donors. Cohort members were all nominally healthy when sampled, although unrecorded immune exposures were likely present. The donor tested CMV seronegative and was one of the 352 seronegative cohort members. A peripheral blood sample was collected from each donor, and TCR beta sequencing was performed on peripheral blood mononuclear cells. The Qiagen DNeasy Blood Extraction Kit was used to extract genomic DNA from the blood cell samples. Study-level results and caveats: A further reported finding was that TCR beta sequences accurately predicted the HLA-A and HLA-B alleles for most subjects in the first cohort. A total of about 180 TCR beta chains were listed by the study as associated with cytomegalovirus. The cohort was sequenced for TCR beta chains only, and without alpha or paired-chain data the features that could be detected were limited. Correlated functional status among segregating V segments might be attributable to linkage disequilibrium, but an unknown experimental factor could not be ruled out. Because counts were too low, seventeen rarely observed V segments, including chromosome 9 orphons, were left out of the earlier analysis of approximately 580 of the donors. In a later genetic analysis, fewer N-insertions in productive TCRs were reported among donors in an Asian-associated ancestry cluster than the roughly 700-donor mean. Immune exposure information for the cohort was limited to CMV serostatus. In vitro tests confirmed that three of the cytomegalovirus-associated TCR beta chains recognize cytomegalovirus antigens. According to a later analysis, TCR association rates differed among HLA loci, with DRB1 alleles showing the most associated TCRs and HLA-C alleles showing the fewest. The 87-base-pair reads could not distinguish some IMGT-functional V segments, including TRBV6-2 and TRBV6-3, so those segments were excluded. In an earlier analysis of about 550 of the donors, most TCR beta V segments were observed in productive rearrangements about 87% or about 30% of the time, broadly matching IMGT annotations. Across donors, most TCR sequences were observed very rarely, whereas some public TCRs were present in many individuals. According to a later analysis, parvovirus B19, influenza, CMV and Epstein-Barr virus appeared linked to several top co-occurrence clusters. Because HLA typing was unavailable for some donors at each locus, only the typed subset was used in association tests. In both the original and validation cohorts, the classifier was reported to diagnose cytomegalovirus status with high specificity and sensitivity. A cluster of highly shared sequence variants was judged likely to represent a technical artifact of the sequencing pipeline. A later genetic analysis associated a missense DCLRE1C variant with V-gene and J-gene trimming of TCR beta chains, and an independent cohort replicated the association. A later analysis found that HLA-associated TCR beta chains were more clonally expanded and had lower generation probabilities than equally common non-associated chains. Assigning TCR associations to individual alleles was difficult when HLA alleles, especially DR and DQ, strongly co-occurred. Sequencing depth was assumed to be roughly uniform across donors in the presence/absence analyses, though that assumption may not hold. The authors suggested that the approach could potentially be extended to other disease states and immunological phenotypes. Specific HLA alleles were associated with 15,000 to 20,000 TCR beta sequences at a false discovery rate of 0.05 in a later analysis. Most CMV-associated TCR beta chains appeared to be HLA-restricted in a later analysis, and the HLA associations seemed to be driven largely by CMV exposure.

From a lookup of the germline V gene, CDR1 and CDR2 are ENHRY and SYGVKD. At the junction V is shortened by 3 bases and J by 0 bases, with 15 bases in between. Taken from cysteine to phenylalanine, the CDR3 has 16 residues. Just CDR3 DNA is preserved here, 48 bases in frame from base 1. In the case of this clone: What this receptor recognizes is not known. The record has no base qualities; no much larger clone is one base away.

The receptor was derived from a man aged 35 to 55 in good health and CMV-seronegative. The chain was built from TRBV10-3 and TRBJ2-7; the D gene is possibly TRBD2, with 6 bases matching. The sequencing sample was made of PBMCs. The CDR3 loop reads CAISDHGGMSSYEQYF. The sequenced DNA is TGTGCCATCAGTGACCACGGGGGTATGAGCTCCTACGAGCAGTACTTC.